These T cell receptor beta chains were read from a single sample in a study of cytomegalovirus exposure and HLA in healthy donors. Produced via immunoSEQ multiplex PCR; TCRdb's table is partial and in-frame only. Of approximately 190,000 clones in the sample, about 80% were seen once. Sequenced input: PBMCs. The receptors originated from a man aged 35-49 years in good health and CMV-seropositive. Each CDR3 is given with its conserved first and last residue.

len,v_gene,CDR3aa
15,TRBV7-3,CSSSSDREAYNEQFF
15,TRBV5-4,CASSLEQGRYNEQFF
19,TRBV9,CASSVGLAGRLTNTGELFF
16,TRBV7-9,CASRGGYLRGPDTQYF
18,TRBV6-1,CASSELVRSGGAWETQYF
15,TRBV9,CASSEQGGPYNEQFF
15,TRBV6-1,CASRPGTSYFYGYTF
14,TRBV5-4,CASGVGRENNEQFF
14,TRBV19,CASSGVRVSSPLHF
15,TRBV19,CASSIGPAGSYEQYF
16,TRBV19,CASGGQVGSIGDEQFF
11,TRBV29-1,CSVGTGWTQYF